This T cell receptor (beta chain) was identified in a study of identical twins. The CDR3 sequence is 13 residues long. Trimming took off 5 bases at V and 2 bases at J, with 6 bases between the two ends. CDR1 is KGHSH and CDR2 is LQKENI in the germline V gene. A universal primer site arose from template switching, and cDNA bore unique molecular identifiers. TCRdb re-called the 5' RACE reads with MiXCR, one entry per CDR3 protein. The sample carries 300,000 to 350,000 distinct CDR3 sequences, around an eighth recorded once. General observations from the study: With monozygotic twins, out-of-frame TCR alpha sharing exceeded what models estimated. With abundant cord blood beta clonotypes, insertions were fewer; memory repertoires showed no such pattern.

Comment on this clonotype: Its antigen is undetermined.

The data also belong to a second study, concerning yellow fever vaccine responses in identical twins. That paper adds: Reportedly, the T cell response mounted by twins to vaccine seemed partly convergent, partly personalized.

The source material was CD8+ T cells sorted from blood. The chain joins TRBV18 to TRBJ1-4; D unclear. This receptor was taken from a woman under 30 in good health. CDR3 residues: CASSGMTNEKLFF. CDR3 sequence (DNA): TGTGCCAGCTCAGGAATGACTAATGAAAAACTGTTTTTT.